The T cell receptor (beta chain) under discussion was sequenced for a study of cytotoxic CD8 clonotypes in ibrutinib-treated CLL. Generated by immunoSEQ multiplex PCR, the TCRdb table keeps only in-frame clones and is missing some. The sample has more than 150,000 clones; around 72% are singletons. This CDR3 has 13 amino acids. Trimming took off 6 bases at V and 0 bases at J, with 11 bases between the two ends. CDR1 is GTSNPN and CDR2 is SVGIG in the germline V gene (reference sequence). The source is a human donor with chronic lymphocytic leukemia. This chain connects TRBV30 to TRBJ2-5; D possibly corresponds to TRBD2 (6 bases). The sample was PBMCs, taken after 24 months of ibrutinib treatment. This CDR3 is CACFGGNQETQYF. The CDR3 DNA is TGTGCCTGTTTTGGAGGGAACCAAGAGACCCAGTACTTC.